A single sample is the source of the 20 T cell receptor beta chains below, sequenced in a study of shared clonotypes between healthy human individuals. TCRdb's table, derived via immunoSEQ multiplex PCR, lists solely in-frame clones and lacks some. The table shows about 2.4 million clones, with approximately 93% occurring only once. Sequenced sample: naive CD4+ T cells from PBMCs. The subset: CD45RA+ positively selected. The receptors originated from a man aged 18 to 35 in good health. Some clones in this sample may be carry-over from other donors' samples.

The chain couples TRBV4-1 to TRBJ2-1; D is undetermined. V was cut by 1 base and J by 4 bases, with 11 bases left in between. CDR3 length: 15 amino acids. From germline, CDR1 is MGHRA and CDR2 YSYEKL. The CDR3: CASSQGPWQYNEQFF. The DNA for the CDR3 is TGCGCCAGCAGCCAAGGCCCCTGGCAGTACAATGAGCAGTTCTTC.

This clone was seen once. The chain uses TRBV27 and TRBJ2-2; the D call may be TRBD1 or TRBD2 (5 bases each). Per germline, CDR1 MNHEY and CDR2 SMNVEV (reference sequence). V was pared by 6 bases and J by 1 base, with 15 bases between. The CDR3 covers 16 residues. The CDR3 loop reads CASSRFSGGNTGELFF. The CDR3 coding sequence is TGTGCCAGCAGCAGATTTAGTGGGGGGAACACCGGGGAGCTGTTTTTT.

This chain joins TRBV27 and TRBJ1-1, with D uncertain. Germline V CDR1 and CDR2: MNHEY, SMNVEV (reference sequence). The V gene lost 3 bases and the J gene lost 0 bases, with 5 bases spanning the gap. The CDR3 runs to 13 residues. The CDR3 region is CASSLEMNTEAFF. The CDR3 nucleotides read TGTGCCAGCAGTTTGGAGATGAACACTGAAGCTTTCTTT.

The chain recombines TRBV27 with TRBJ1-1, with a weak D call TRBD1 (5 bases). Germline loops: CDR1 MNHEY, CDR2 SMNVEV (reference sequence). This CDR3 region has 17 residues. Trimming took off 0 bases at V and 1 base at J, with 15 bases between the two ends. The CDR3 here is CASSLSPPGHANTEAFF. CDR3 sequence (DNA): TGTGCCAGCAGTTTATCCCCTCCCGGACACGCGAACACTGAAGCTTTCTTT.

The chain uses TRBV28 and TRBJ1-2; no clear D. This CDR3 has 12 residues. The germline V gene has CDR1 MDHEN and CDR2 SYDVKM. Trimming shortened V by 2 bases and J by 7 bases, and 8 bases separated the two germline ends. CDR3 loop: CASSLRLLGYTF. The DNA of the CDR3 is TGTGCCAGCAGTTTACGGCTCCTTGGCTACACCTTC.

Note on this clone: The sample contains more than one DNA sequence encoding this CDR3. This CDR3 reads CASSPSTYEQYF. CDR3 in DNA: TGTGCCAGCTCACCATCAACCTACGAGCAGTACTTC. J is TRBJ2-7 and V is TRBV18; no firm D call. Between the trimmed V and J ends, which lost 2 bases and 2 bases, there was a span of 4 bases. Germline loops: CDR1 KGHSH, CDR2 LQKENI. The CDR3 covers 12 residues.

This clone came up once. This sample also contains other DNA sequences that code for the same CDR3. The rearrangement joins TRBV5-1 to TRBJ1-2; D is ambiguous. The ends were cut back, 0 bases at V and 0 bases at J, with 9 bases in the middle. The CDR3 spans 15 residues. Looked up from germline, CDR1 is SGHRS and CDR2 is YFSETQ. In nucleotides, the CDR3 is TGCGCCAGCAGCTTGGTCTCCGGAGCTAACTATGGCTACACCTTC. Residues: CASSLVSGANYGYTF. The full variable domain, rest sourced from reference TRBV5-1 and TRBJ1-2, is KAGVTQTPRYLIKTRGQQVTLSCSPISGHRSVSWYQQTPGQGLQFLFEYFSETQRNKGNFPGRFSGRQFSNSRSEMNVSTLELGDSALYLCASSLVSGANYGYTFGSGTRLTVV.

The chain joins TRBV6-1 to TRBJ1-1, with a weak D call TRBD1 (6 bases). Trimming took 7 bases from V and 9 from J, leaving 18 bases between them. Germline values: CDR1 MNHNS, CDR2 SASEGT. The CDR3 sequence is 13 residues long. The CDR3 DNA is TGTGCCAGCACATCGACAGGCTGGGGTAAAGCTTTCTTT. This gives the protein CASTSTGWGKAFF.

The chain couples TRBV7-3 to TRBJ2-2, with 12 positions matching TRBD1. Per the germline V gene, CDR1 is SGHTA and CDR2 is FQGTGA. The length of the CDR3 is 17 residues. V shed 5 bases and J 7 bases; nucleotides not matched to a gene: 11. CDR3 in amino acids: CASSRPPGTGGFGELFF. CDR3 bases: TGTGCCAGCAGCCGTCCTCCGGGGACAGGGGGCTTCGGGGAGCTGTTTTTT.

CDR3 nucleotides: TGTGCCAGCAGTTTATCCCCGCGCCCTTTTAACACCGGGGAGCTGTTTTTT. This encodes CASSLSPRPFNTGELFF. The V call is TRBV27, the J call TRBJ2-2, with D unclear. V lost 0 bases and J lost 2, with 13 bases in between. This CDR3 region has 17 residues. Germline V lookup: CDR1 MNHEY, CDR2 SMNVEV (reference sequence).

This clone was seen just once. The chain links TRBV7-3 to TRBJ1-1; D unclear. CDR1 SGHTA and CDR2 FQGTGA come from the germline V gene. Trimming removed 5 bases at V and 7 bases at J, with 14 bases between. This CDR3 comprises 13 residues. The CDR3 bases are TGTGCCAGCAGCCCCCGGGCAGTTAGTGAAGCTTTCTTT. Translating gives CASSPRAVSEAFF.

The genes are TRBV7-2 and TRBJ2-7; 7 bases match TRBD2. Germline CDR1 is SGHTA and CDR2 is FQGNSA. CDR3 length: 15 residues. The V segment lost 3 bases and the J segment 0 bases; nucleotides outside the gene matches: 5. The CDR3 reads CASSFARGSSYEQYF. CDR3 bases: TGTGCCAGCAGCTTTGCGCGGGGGAGCTCCTACGAGCAGTACTTC. Variable domain in full (rest from reference TRBV7-2 and TRBJ2-7): GAGVSQSPSNKVTEKGKDVELRCDPISGHTALYWYRQSLGQGLEFLIYFQGNSAPDKSGLPSDRFSAERTGGSVSTLTIQRTQQEDSAVYLCASSFARGSSYEQYFGPGTRLTVT.

The J gene is TRBJ1-1, the V gene TRBV5-6, with 9 bases matching TRBD1. The germline V gene encodes CDR1 SGHDT and CDR2 YYEEEE. The CDR3 runs 17 residues. J lost 2 bases, V lost 6 bases, and 14 bases had no gene match. As DNA, the CDR3 is TGTGCCAGCACCTCGTCCGGGACAGGGTGGAAAAACACTGAAGCTTTCTTT. Residues: CASTSSGTGWKNTEAFF.

The chain employs TRBV11-2 and TRBJ2-1; a possible D gene is TRBD2 (5 bases). Looked up from germline, CDR1 is SGHAT and CDR2 is FQNNGV. V was shortened by 7 bases and J by 7 bases, with 17 bases between the two germline ends. The CDR3 has 14 residues. DNA of the CDR3: TGTGCCAGCAACTTGGGGAGCCTCCGGAATGAGCAGTTCTTC. The encoded protein is CASNLGSLRNEQFF.

Written as DNA, the CDR3 is TGTGCCAGCAGCCCCCCAGGGACACTGAACACCGGGGAGCTGTTTTTT. Translation: CASSPPGTLNTGELFF. The rearrangement joins TRBV7-9 to TRBJ2-2; tentative D call: TRBD1 (6 bases). The V gene lost 5 bases and the J gene lost 1 base, with 14 bases spanning the gap. The CDR3 sequence is 16 residues long. The V gene's germline CDR1 is SEHNR and CDR2 FQNEAQ (reference sequence).

The J gene is TRBJ1-3, the V gene TRBV18; possible D gene TRBD1, 5 bases. In germline, CDR1 is KGHSH, CDR2 LQKENI. This CDR3 has 16 amino acids. The V and J ends lost 6 bases and 0 bases respectively, with 15 bases between them. CDR3 residues: CASSPDHRLSGNTIYF. In nucleotides, the CDR3 is TGTGCCAGCTCTCCGGACCACAGGCTCTCTGGAAACACCATATATTTT.

The chain carries TRBV5-6 and TRBJ1-1, with D perhaps TRBD1 (5 bases). V lost 4 bases, J lost 0 bases, and 10 bases lay in between. CDR3 length: 14 residues. Germline V gene lookup returns CDR1 SGHDT and CDR2 YYEEEE. The CDR3 region has the DNA TGTGCCAGCAGCCGGGACCCAGTGAACACTGAAGCTTTCTTT. It translates to CASSRDPVNTEAFF.

This chain links TRBV19 with TRBJ1-4, with 9 bases fitting TRBD1. CDR1 and CDR2 from the germline V gene are LNHDA and SQIVND (reference sequence). Trimming took 6 bases from V and 7 from J; bases not matched to a gene: 12. The CDR3 sequence is 16 residues long. Here the CDR3 DNA reads TGTGCCAGTAGAGGACAGGGGAGTATTCGGCTTGAAAAACTGTTTTTT. Its translation is CASRGQGSIRLEKLFF.

The gene calls are TRBV7-2 and TRBJ1-5; D unresolved. Trimming stripped 5 bases from V and 0 bases from J, with 14 bases between. The CDR3 runs 16 residues. Germline CDR1 is SGHTA and CDR2 is FQGNSA. The CDR3 DNA follows: TGTGCCAGCAGCCCCGGGAGGACGAATAGCAATCAGCCCCAGCATTTT. Translated: CASSPGRTNSNQPQHF. Using reference TRBV7-2 and TRBJ1-5 for the parts outside the CDR3, the full variable domain is GAGVSQSPSNKVTEKGKDVELRCDPISGHTALYWYRQSLGQGLEFLIYFQGNSAPDKSGLPSDRFSAERTGGSVSTLTIQRTQQEDSAVYLCASSPGRTNSNQPQHFGDGTRLSIL.

This sequence joins TRBV18 and TRBJ2-1; 11 positions match TRBD2. Trimming took 1 base from V and 4 from J; bases not matched to a gene: 3. CDR3 length: 16 amino acids. Germline V gene lookup returns CDR1 KGHSH and CDR2 LQKENI. DNA of the CDR3: TGTGCCAGCTCACCACAAGGGACTAGCGGTTACAATGAGCAGTTCTTC. Its translation: CASSPQGTSGYNEQFF. The full variable domain, in which reference TRBV18 and TRBJ2-1 provide the parts outside the CDR3, is NAGVMQNPRHLVRRRGQEARLRCSPMKGHSHVYWYRQLPEEGLKFMVYLQKENIIDESGMPKERFSAEFPKEGPSILRIQQVVRGDSAAYFCASSPQGTSGYNEQFFGPGTRLTVL.